This is a list of T cell receptor beta chains from one sample in a study of blood T cell repertoires in COVID-19. The data were produced by immunoSEQ multiplex PCR, yet TCRdb's version contains in-frame clones alone and is incomplete. Of some 120,000 clones listed, about 85% are singletons. Source material: peripheral blood. These receptors were obtained from a woman over 75 with COVID-19, enrolled during active disease. The CDR3 runs from the conserved cysteine through the conserved F or W.

j_call: TRBJ1-2
v_call: TRBV6-1
cdr3_length: 15
cdr3_aa: CASSEKGATPSGYTF

j_call: TRBJ1-3
v_call: TRBV4-3
cdr3_length: 17
cdr3_aa: CASSQDSGSYSGNTIYF

j_call: TRBJ2-4
v_call: TRBV18
cdr3_length: 16
cdr3_aa: CASSPKGVEAKNIQYF

j_call: TRBJ2-2
v_call: TRBV7-9
cdr3_length: 15
cdr3_aa: CASSLASGNTGELFF

j_call: TRBJ2-7
v_call: TRBV4-3
cdr3_length: 13
cdr3_aa: CASSQEMRREQYF

j_call: TRBJ1-1
v_call: TRBV6-5
cdr3_length: 14
cdr3_aa: CASKGADTNTEAFF

j_call: TRBJ2-7
v_call: TRBV11-2
cdr3_length: 18
cdr3_aa: CASSSLSIGRRDANEQYF

j_call: TRBJ2-3
v_call: TRBV19
cdr3_length: 14
cdr3_aa: CASSMGQSTDTQYF

j_call: TRBJ1-2
v_call: TRBV27
cdr3_length: 14
cdr3_aa: CASSLRFTGDGYTF

j_call: TRBJ2-7
v_call: TRBV18
cdr3_length: 13
cdr3_aa: CASSPPSSYEQYF

j_call: TRBJ2-7
v_call: TRBV6-2/TRBV6-3
cdr3_length: 15
cdr3_aa: CASSYHGQGGHEQYF

j_call: TRBJ1-1
v_call: TRBV28
cdr3_length: 13
cdr3_aa: CASSPPSGLEAFF

j_call: TRBJ2-7
v_call: TRBV6-2/TRBV6-3
cdr3_length: 12
cdr3_aa: CASSPPPGEQYF

j_call: TRBJ2-7
v_call: TRBV5-4
cdr3_length: 13
cdr3_aa: CASSLGAGNEQYF

j_call: TRBJ2-7
v_call: TRBV3-1/TRBV3-2
cdr3_length: 15
cdr3_aa: CASSPGRGVSYEQYF

j_call: TRBJ1-2
v_call: TRBV29-1
cdr3_length: 13
cdr3_aa: CSVEDRVNYGYTF

j_call: TRBJ2-3
v_call: TRBV29-1
cdr3_length: 15
cdr3_aa: CSVGSTSGSTDTQYF

j_call: TRBJ2-7
v_call: TRBV2
cdr3_length: 14
cdr3_aa: CASSEGTGAHEQYF

j_call: TRBJ1-5
v_call: TRBV6-2/TRBV6-3
cdr3_length: 17
cdr3_aa: CASSSKGLRWKDQPQHF

j_call: TRBJ1-2
v_call: TRBV3-1/TRBV3-2
cdr3_length: 14
cdr3_aa: CASSQRQAGNGYTF

j_call: TRBJ1-5
v_call: TRBV28
cdr3_length: 14
cdr3_aa: CASMVGAGNQPQHF

j_call: TRBJ1-3
v_call: TRBV15
cdr3_length: 16
cdr3_aa: CATSRDFGTFANTIYF

j_call: TRBJ2-1
v_call: TRBV7-2
cdr3_length: 15
cdr3_aa: CASSLAGATYNEQFF

j_call: TRBJ2-3
v_call: TRBV6-5
cdr3_length: 14
cdr3_aa: CASSSTGGEDTQYF

j_call: TRBJ1-5
v_call: TRBV19
cdr3_length: 14
cdr3_aa: CASRNRGSNQPQHF

j_call: TRBJ1-6
v_call: TRBV6-2/TRBV6-3
cdr3_length: 14
cdr3_aa: CASSYPFRGTPLHF

j_call: TRBJ2-1
v_call: TRBV6-5
cdr3_length: 15
cdr3_aa: CASSYFAGGGNEQFF

j_call: TRBJ2-7
v_call: TRBV28
cdr3_length: 12
cdr3_aa: CASSSTPYEQYF

j_call: TRBJ2-7
v_call: TRBV24-1
cdr3_length: 13
cdr3_aa: CATSEAGQHEQYF

j_call: TRBJ2-7
v_call: TRBV21-1
cdr3_length: 17
cdr3_aa: CASSEYKQGASSYEQYF

j_call: TRBJ2-5
v_call: TRBV9
cdr3_length: 15
cdr3_aa: CASSDGVAGTETQYF

j_call: TRBJ1-1
v_call: TRBV5-1
cdr3_length: 14
cdr3_aa: CASSLAGDNTEAFF

j_call: TRBJ1-1
v_call: TRBV28
cdr3_length: 14
cdr3_aa: CASLTRGVNTEAFF

j_call: TRBJ1-1
v_call: TRBV19
cdr3_length: 14
cdr3_aa: CASTRQGRGTEAFF

j_call: TRBJ1-1
v_call: TRBV3-1/TRBV3-2
cdr3_length: 14
cdr3_aa: CASSQGGMNTEAFF

j_call: TRBJ1-2
v_call: TRBV2
cdr3_length: 13
cdr3_aa: CASSGERHYGYTF

j_call: TRBJ2-1
v_call: TRBV9
cdr3_length: 12
cdr3_aa: CASSPLGGEQFF

j_call: TRBJ2-1
v_call: TRBV19
cdr3_length: 15
cdr3_aa: CASSKAGQGGNEQFF

j_call: TRBJ2-7
v_call: TRBV28
cdr3_length: 14
cdr3_aa: CASRSQGISYEQYF

j_call: TRBJ2-5
v_call: TRBV7-9
cdr3_length: 12
cdr3_aa: CASSQLFQTQYF

j_call: TRBJ2-5
v_call: TRBV5-1
cdr3_length: 16
cdr3_aa: CASSLGSLADGETQYF

j_call: TRBJ2-4
v_call: TRBV19
cdr3_length: 19
cdr3_aa: CASSIDSVPAGLAKNIQYF

j_call: TRBJ2-1
v_call: TRBV6-5
cdr3_length: 13
cdr3_aa: CATWDRSYNEQFF

j_call: TRBJ1-1
v_call: TRBV2
cdr3_length: 13
cdr3_aa: CASSERQGIEAFF

j_call: TRBJ2-1
v_call: TRBV29-1
cdr3_length: 13
cdr3_aa: CSANGQGGDEQFF

j_call: TRBJ2-5
v_call: TRBV4-3
cdr3_length: 17
cdr3_aa: CASSQDVSGSVGQTQYF

j_call: TRBJ1-2
v_call: TRBV28
cdr3_length: 13
cdr3_aa: CASSLGGAFGYTF

j_call: TRBJ2-1
v_call: TRBV7-3
cdr3_length: 15
cdr3_aa: CASSLRLAGDNEQFF

j_call: TRBJ1-2
v_call: TRBV19
cdr3_length: 11
cdr3_aa: CASTDGHGYTF

j_call: TRBJ2-7
v_call: TRBV5-4
cdr3_length: 15
cdr3_aa: CASSLFLEPYYEQYF

j_call: TRBJ1-6
v_call: TRBV9
cdr3_length: 16
cdr3_aa: CASSVALGGIDSPLHF